The 24 T cell receptor beta chains listed next were all sequenced from one sample in a study of blood T cell repertoires in COVID-19 (dated by TCRdb to 2019 to 2021). Library preparation used the immunoSEQ multiplex PCR assay. TCRdb's version of the immuneACCESS table is confined to in-frame rearrangements and falls short of the full clone set. An unresolved V gene accounts for under half of the shortfall where checked; the remainder is of unknown origin. The sample has roughly 190,000 clones on record, roughly 84% of them singletons. The top ten clonotypes cover 6.2% of the sample. Sequenced sample: peripheral blood. The receptors originated from a woman in her thirties or forties who had recovered from COVID-19.

The chain combines TRBV7-9 with TRBJ2-1, with 9 bases identical to TRBD2. Looked up from germline, CDR1 is SEHNR and CDR2 is FQNEAQ (reference sequence). This CDR3 is 15 amino acids long. J gave up 6 bases and V 5 bases, and 8 bases lay outside the gene matches. This CDR3 reads CASSPRAGGINEQFF. CDR3 DNA: TGTGCCAGCAGCCCGAGAGCGGGAGGTATCAATGAGCAGTTCTTC.

The rearrangement uses TRBV28 and TRBJ2-6, with D unresolved. V was trimmed by 5 bases and J by 9 bases, leaving 17 bases between them. The V gene's germline CDR1 is MDHEN and CDR2 SYDVKM. CDR3 length: 15 amino acids. CDR3 in DNA: TGTGCCAGCAGTGCCGCGACATCTCCCTTCAACGTCCTGACTTTC. It encodes CASSAATSPFNVLTF.

The rearrangement joins TRBV5-1 to TRBJ2-5; D perhaps matches TRBD2 (7 bases). CDR1 is SGHRS and CDR2 is YFSETQ in the germline V gene. The V and J ends lost 6 bases and 3 bases respectively, with 15 bases between them. The CDR3 has 14 residues. The CDR3 nucleotides are TGCGCCAGCACCCGGGGGGCGGGAGAAGAGACCCAGTACTTC. Translation: CASTRGAGEETQYF.

The chain couples TRBV14 to TRBJ2-5; D might be TRBD1 (6 bases). The CDR3 contains 14 residues. V was cut by 4 bases and J by 3 bases, with 12 bases left in between. Germline-derived CDR1 and CDR2 are SGHDN and FVKESK. CDR3 nucleotides: TGTGCCAGCAGCCTTTACCGGGACAAAGAGACCCAGTACTTC. Its translation is CASSLYRDKETQYF.

The chain couples TRBV3-1 (or the pseudogene TRBV3-2) to TRBJ2-7; D perhaps matches TRBD2 (6 bases). Trimming took off 1 base at V and 4 bases at J, with 14 bases between the two ends. Looked up from germline, CDR1 is LGHDT and CDR2 is YNNKEL (reference sequence). The CDR3 length is 15 residues. The CDR3 DNA follows: TGTGCCAGCAGCCAAGGATCCGGGGGTGATTACGAGCAGTACTTC. The encoded protein is CASSQGSGGDYEQYF.

The V gene is TRBV19, the J gene TRBJ1-1; D is perhaps TRBD1 (5 bases). CDR1 LNHDA and CDR2 SQIVND come from the germline V gene (reference sequence). This CDR3 spans 14 amino acids. The V and J ends lost 4 bases and 2 bases respectively, with 11 bases between them. The CDR3 is CASSTRQPNTEAFF. CDR3 nucleotides: TGTGCCAGTAGTACGAGACAGCCTAACACTGAAGCTTTCTTT.

DNA of the CDR3: TGTGCCAGCAGCCCAGGAAGGAATGAGCAGTTCTTC. Its protein product is CASSPGRNEQFF. This chain uses TRBV7-3 with TRBJ2-1; D uncertain. The CDR3 has 12 residues. V was clipped by 5 bases and J by 7 bases, with 9 bases between them. The germline CDR1 and CDR2 sequences are SGHTA and FQGTGA.

This clone was observed a single time. The V gene is TRBV10-1, the J gene TRBJ2-5; 7 positions agree with TRBD1. This CDR3 has 15 amino acids. In germline, CDR1 is WNHNN, CDR2 SYGVQD (reference sequence). V was pared by 7 bases and J by 3 bases, with 11 bases of the junction left unmatched. This CDR3 reads CASTSYRDRKETQYF. CDR3 nucleotide sequence: TGCGCCAGCACATCATACCGGGACAGAAAAGAGACCCAGTACTTC.

V and J are TRBV12-2 and TRBJ2-2; the table assigns TRBD1, which was not confirmed against the DNA. TRBV12-2 constitutes a pseudogene. The CDR3 has 14 amino acids. The CDR3 spells CASRIGTPTGELFF. The CDR3 nucleotides read TGTGCAAGTCGCATCGGGACACCCACCGGGGAGCTGTTTTTT.

The V and J genes are TRBV3-1 (or the pseudogene TRBV3-2) and TRBJ1-5; 7 bases fit TRBD1. The V and J ends lost 4 bases and 7 bases, in that order; junction bases with no gene match: 16. The CDR3 loop spans 17 amino acids. Germline V gene data show CDR1 as LGHDT and CDR2 as YNNKEL (reference sequence). The CDR3 spells CASSPTGEAHVLQPQHF. CDR3 sequence (DNA): TGTGCCAGCAGCCCAACAGGGGAGGCCCACGTTTTGCAGCCCCAGCATTTT.

This chain joins TRBV19 and TRBJ2-3, with D perhaps matching TRBD2 (6 bases). Germline CDR1 is LNHDA and CDR2 is SQIVND (reference sequence). V shed 7 bases and J shed 6 bases, with 14 bases lying between them. The CDR3 runs 13 residues. CDR3 bases: TGTGCCAGTACGGGACTCCCAGCCGATACGCAGTATTTT. Encoded protein: CASTGLPADTQYF.

The genes are TRBV10-3 and TRBJ2-7, with 10 nucleotides matching TRBD1. Germline CDR1 and CDR2: ENHRY and SYGVKD. The CDR3 loop spans 14 amino acids. Losses at the gene ends were 9 bases for V and 2 bases for J; bases not matched to a gene: 7. The CDR3 region has the DNA TGTGCCATTGGGGGGACAGGGGACGCCTACGAGCAGTACTTC. Protein: CAIGGTGDAYEQYF.

The J gene is TRBJ1-5, the V gene TRBV5-5; 7 nucleotides line up with TRBD1. This CDR3 has 14 amino acids. Trimming at V came to 0 bases and at J to 7 bases, leaving 4 bases not matched to a gene. The V gene's germline CDR1 is SGHKS and CDR2 YYEKEE (reference sequence). The CDR3 region is CASSLEGAQQPQHF. DNA for the CDR3: TGTGCCAGCAGCTTGGAGGGGGCTCAACAGCCCCAGCATTTT.

This clone was seen once. This rearrangement joins TRBV29-1 to TRBJ2-1; 8 bases line up with TRBD2. The CDR3 runs to 17 residues. Germline lookup yields CDR1 SQVTM and CDR2 ANQGSEA. With 1 base clipped from V and 5 bases from J, the junction kept 13 bases outside the gene matches. CDR3 nucleotide sequence: TGCAGCGTTGAAGGCTACTCCGGGACTAGTCGGGACAATGAGCAGTTCTTC. Its protein product is CSVEGYSGTSRDNEQFF.

The chain carries TRBV24-1 and TRBJ2-1; TRBD2 might be the D (5 bases). The CDR3 totals 13 residues. V was trimmed by 1 base and J by 8 bases, leaving 8 bases between them. Germline CDR1 reads KGHDR; CDR2 reads SFDVKD. The DNA for the CDR3 is TGTGCCACCAGTGATTTCTCCGGGGATGAGCAGTTCTTC. It codes for CATSDFSGDEQFF.

The CDR3 DNA follows: TGTGCCAGCAGTGAAGCCGGGACAGGGATGAGATCAGATACGCAGTATTTT. It translates to CASSEAGTGMRSDTQYF. This chain joins TRBV2 and TRBJ2-3, with TRBD1 identical over 9 bases. This CDR3 contains 17 residues. The germline CDR1 and CDR2 sequences are SNHLY and FYNNEI. The V and J ends lost 0 bases and 4 bases, in that order; junction bases with no gene match: 8.

The V call is TRBV2, the J call TRBJ2-7; 7 bases match TRBD1. CDR3 length: 17 residues. Unmatched junction bases numbered 15, after V lost 7 bases and J lost 0 bases. Looked up from germline, CDR1 is SNHLY and CDR2 is FYNNEI. CDR3 loop: CASTRTFEGASSYEQYF. CDR3 bases: TGTGCCAGCACCCGAACTTTTGAGGGGGCGAGCTCCTACGAGCAGTACTTC.

The chain couples TRBV30 to TRBJ2-1, with D possibly TRBD2 on 6 matching bases. The germline V gene has CDR1 GTSNPN and CDR2 SVGIG (reference sequence). Trimming took 1 base from V and 5 from J, leaving 15 bases between them. The CDR3 loop spans 15 amino acids. CDR3 in DNA: TGTGCCTGGAGTGCGGGGACTGGAAATGACAATGAGCAGTTCTTC. Its protein product is CAWSAGTGNDNEQFF. The full variable domain, completed using reference TRBV30 and TRBJ2-1, is SQTIHQWPATLVQPVGSPLSLECTVEGTSNPNLYWYRQAAGRGLQLLFYSVGIGQISSEVPQNLSASRPQDRQFILSSKKLLLSDSGFYLCAWSAGTGNDNEQFFGPGTRLTVL.

The chain has TRBV3-1 (or the pseudogene TRBV3-2) and TRBJ2-3; no firm D call. Germline CDR1 reads LGHDT; CDR2 reads YNNKEL (reference sequence). This CDR3 region has 16 residues. V dropped 0 bases and J dropped 4 bases, with 14 bases sitting between them. The CDR3 sequence is CASSQDLDSLADTQYF. The CDR3 bases are TGTGCCAGCAGCCAAGATCTCGACTCCCTCGCAGATACGCAGTATTTT.

CDR3 sequence: CASSSTGQGPNEQFF. The CDR3, as DNA: TGTGCCAGCAGTTCGACGGGACAGGGGCCCAATGAGCAGTTCTTC. The chain joins TRBV6-4 to TRBJ2-1; 10 nucleotides align to TRBD1. CDR3 length equals 15 residues. The germline V gene encodes CDR1 MRHNA and CDR2 SNTAGT. With 5 bases clipped from V and 6 bases from J, the junction kept 7 bases outside the gene matches.

The chain is built from TRBV2 and TRBJ1-6, with D uncertain. There are 12 residues in the CDR3. Deletions cut 6 bases from V and 7 bases from J, with 7 bases between. Germline CDR1 is SNHLY and CDR2 is FYNNEI. CDR3 loop: CASRPGNSPLHF. Written as DNA, the CDR3 is TGTGCCAGCAGGCCGGGGAATTCACCCCTCCACTTT. The full variable domain, its missing parts supplied by reference TRBV2 and TRBJ1-6, is EPEVTQTPSHQVTQMGQEVILRCVPISNHLYFYWYRQILGQKVEFLVSFYNNEISEKSEIFDDQFSVERPDGSNFTLKIRSTKLEDSAMYFCASRPGNSPLHFGNGTRLTVT.

This rearrangement joins TRBV7-2 to TRBJ1-2; D not resolved. V shed 4 bases and J shed 5 bases, with 8 bases lying between them. CDR3 length: 12 residues. Germline CDR1 and CDR2: SGHTA and FQGNSA. The CDR3: CASSSGMYGYTF. Written as DNA, the CDR3 is TGTGCCAGCAGCTCGGGGATGTATGGCTACACCTTC.

The chain combines TRBV11-2 with TRBJ2-1; 12 bases map to TRBD2. Germline lookup yields CDR1 SGHAT and CDR2 FQNNGV. This CDR3 spans 17 amino acids. The V and J ends lost 5 bases and 2 bases, in that order; junction bases with no gene match: 7. The DNA of the CDR3 is TGTGCCAGCAGCGCTAGCGGGAGGGCCCTAACCTACAATGAGCAGTTCTTC. Translation: CASSASGRALTYNEQFF.

This clone came up a few times. The V gene is TRBV2, the J gene TRBJ1-4; 7 bases align to TRBD1. CDR3 length: 14 amino acids. CDR1 is SNHLY, CDR2 FYNNEI, per germline. Losses at the gene ends were 6 bases for V and 6 bases for J; bases not matched to a gene: 7. CDR3 nucleotides: TGTGCCAGCAGAACAGGGGAGAAGGATGAAAAACTGTTTTTT. Translation gives CASRTGEKDEKLFF.